This TCR beta chain came from a study of PD-L1 blockade in urothelial cancer. Background on the study: The patients' atezolizumab therapy, 1,200 mg intravenously every 3 weeks, started in the mid-2010s. Researchers looked at the blood 3 weeks (second dose) and 6 weeks after treatment began. There were a median of about 140,000 T cells in blood samples.

Noted time point: peripheral blood 6 weeks after treatment start. Each PCR reaction had synthetic TCR analog templates spiked into it. The data were produced by immunoSEQ multiplex PCR, yet TCRdb's version contains in-frame clones alone and is incomplete. The sample has 80,000 to 95,000 clones; less than 85% are singletons. The CDR3 consists of 16 residues. The V end lost 5 bases, the J end lost 4 bases, and 20 bases lay between the germline ends. Germline CDR1 reads MNHEY; CDR2 reads SMNVEV (reference sequence). The sequence came from a man aged 70 or older with urothelial cancer. This chain connects TRBV27 to TRBJ1-1, with TRBD1 as a possible D gene (5 bases). This material consisted of PBMCs, taken around atezolizumab (anti-PD-L1) treatment. The DNA for the CDR3 is TGTGCCAGCAGTCCATGGGCAGGGAGGAGAAGCACTGAAGCTTTCTTT. Protein product: CASSPWAGRRSTEAFF.